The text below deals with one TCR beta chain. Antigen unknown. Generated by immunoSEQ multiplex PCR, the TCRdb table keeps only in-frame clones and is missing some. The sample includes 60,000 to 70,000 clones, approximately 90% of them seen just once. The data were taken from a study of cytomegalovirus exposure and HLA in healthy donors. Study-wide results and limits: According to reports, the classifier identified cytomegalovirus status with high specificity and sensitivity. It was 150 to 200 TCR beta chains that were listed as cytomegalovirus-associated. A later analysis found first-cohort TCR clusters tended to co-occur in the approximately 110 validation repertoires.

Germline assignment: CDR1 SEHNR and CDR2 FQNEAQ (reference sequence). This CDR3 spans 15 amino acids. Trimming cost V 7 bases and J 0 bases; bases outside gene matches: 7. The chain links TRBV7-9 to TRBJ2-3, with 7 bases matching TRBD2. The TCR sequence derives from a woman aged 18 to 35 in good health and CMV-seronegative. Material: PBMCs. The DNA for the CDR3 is TGTGCCAGCACCCCTCGGGGGGAGAGCACAGATACGCAGTATTTT. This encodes CASTPRGESTDTQYF.